The 12 T cell receptor beta chains given below trace back to one sample, sequenced in a study of technical replicates of blood from a few donors. The repertoire was sequenced with immunoSEQ multiplex PCR; TCRdb's copy has only in-frame clones and lacks some. The data hold roughly 16,000 clones, with around 87% observed a single time. Material: PBMCs. All receptors come from a human donor in good health.

The chain joins TRBV6-5 to TRBJ2-7, with no clear D. The germline CDR1 and CDR2 sequences are MNHEY and SVGAGI. CDR3 length equals 15 residues. V lost 5 bases and J lost 3, with 17 bases in between. CDR3 sequence reads: CASSPPYEHGYEQYF. The CDR3 coding sequence is TGTGCCAGCAGTCCCCCCTATGAGCATGGCTACGAGCAGTACTTC.

The chain couples TRBV5-1 to TRBJ1-6; D unclear. Trimming removed 0 bases from V and 3 bases from J, with 4 bases in between. The CDR3 has 14 residues. Germline CDR1 is SGHRS and CDR2 is YFSETQ. CDR3 loop: CASSLELYNSPLHF. The CDR3 DNA reads TGCGCCAGCAGCTTGGAACTCTATAATTCACCCCTCCACTTT.

The rearrangement joins TRBV18 to TRBJ2-3; 8 positions match TRBD2. V trimming: 3 bases; J trimming: 2 bases; junction bases outside the gene matches: 7. The length of the CDR3 is 16 residues. Germline-derived CDR1 and CDR2 are KGHSH and LQKENI. The CDR3 DNA sequence: TGTGCCAGCTCACCCATCAGCGGGGGCATCACAGATACGCAGTATTTT. It specifies CASSPISGGITDTQYF.

The chain joins TRBV7-9 to TRBJ1-5; TRBD1 agrees at 9 bases. V was clipped by 5 bases and J by 6 bases; unmatched bases: 8. The CDR3 totals 15 residues. CDR1 is SEHNR, CDR2 FQNEAQ, per germline (reference sequence). This chain's CDR3 is CASSRTGGEGQPQHF. CDR3 nucleotides: TGTGCCAGCAGCCGCACAGGGGGCGAAGGTCAGCCCCAGCATTTT.

The chain combines TRBV18 with TRBJ2-6, with 10 bases lining up with TRBD1. This CDR3 comprises 16 residues. Germline lookup yields CDR1 KGHSH and CDR2 LQKENI. The trim removed 5 bases at V and 4 bases at J, leaving 5 bases unmatched. CDR3 coding DNA: TGTGCCAGCTCAGACAGGGGGCTAGGAGGGGCCAACGTCCTGACTTTC. Translating gives CASSDRGLGGANVLTF.

V is TRBV9 and J is TRBJ2-5, with D tentatively TRBD1 (6 bases). Germline assignment: CDR1 SGDLS and CDR2 YYNGEE. Between the trimmed V and J ends, which lost 0 bases and 2 bases, there was a span of 8 bases. This CDR3 is 14 amino acids long. Written as DNA, the CDR3 is TGTGCCAGCAGCGTAGGGGGGCGTCAAGAGACCCAGTACTTC. Its translation: CASSVGGRQETQYF. Complete variable domain (other parts from reference TRBV9 and TRBJ2-5): DSGVTQTPKHLITATGQRVTLRCSPRSGDLSVYWYQQSLDQGLQFLIQYYNGEERAKGNILERFSAQQFPDLHSELNLSSLELGDSALYFCASSVGGRQETQYFGPGTRLLVL.

This clone was counted only a few times. The chain couples TRBV29-1 to TRBJ1-1, with 8 bases identical to TRBD1. The J segment lost 1 base and the V segment lost 7 bases, leaving 2 bases of the junction unmatched. The CDR3 contains 12 residues. Germline V gene data show CDR1 as SQVTM and CDR2 as ANQGSEA. Written as DNA, the CDR3 is TGCAGCGGGACAGGGTCGAACACTGAAGCTTTCTTT. Translation: CSGTGSNTEAFF.

This sequence joins TRBV11-2 and TRBJ2-3; D call uncertain. The CDR3 contains 14 residues. Germline V lookup: CDR1 SGHAT, CDR2 FQNNGV. Trimming shortened V by 5 bases and J by 0 bases, and 9 bases separated the two germline ends. CDR3 amino acids: CASSPRGSTDTQYF. CDR3 nucleotide sequence: TGTGCCAGCAGCCCCCGCGGAAGCACAGATACGCAGTATTTT.

The gene calls are TRBV9 and TRBJ2-3, with D possibly matching TRBD2 (6 bases). The CDR3 length is 15 residues. Looked up from germline, CDR1 is SGDLS and CDR2 is YYNGEE. V was pared by 0 bases and J by 0 bases, with 8 bases between. This CDR3 reads CASSVVGSSTDTQYF. In DNA, the CDR3 is TGTGCCAGCAGCGTAGTCGGGAGTAGCACAGATACGCAGTATTTT.

V usage is TRBV6-1 and J usage is TRBJ1-3; 8 bases fit TRBD1. Germline loops: CDR1 MNHNS, CDR2 SASEGT. The trim removed 3 bases at V and 8 bases at J, leaving 15 bases unmatched. This CDR3 has 17 amino acids. DNA for the CDR3: TGTGCCAGCAGTGAGGGGAGCCGGGACAGGATTCGTGACACCATATATTTT. Its translation: CASSEGSRDRIRDTIYF.

This clone was observed once. The J gene is TRBJ1-2, the V gene TRBV10-3, with 8 nucleotides matching TRBD1. CDR1 and CDR2 from the germline V gene are ENHRY and SYGVKD. Trimming removed 6 bases from V and 5 bases from J; junction bases left unmatched: 5. The CDR3 contains 13 residues. This CDR3 reads CAIRDRAGYGYTF. DNA of the CDR3: TGTGCCATCAGGGACAGGGCAGGATATGGCTACACCTTC.

The J gene is TRBJ2-7, the V gene TRBV7-2, with 9 bases matching TRBD2. CDR3 length: 15 amino acids. The J segment lost 5 bases and the V segment lost 2 bases, leaving 7 bases of the junction unmatched. The V gene's germline CDR1 is SGHTA and CDR2 FQGNSA. Here the CDR3 reads CASSLISSGNNEQYF. The CDR3 coding sequence is TGTGCCAGCAGCTTAATCTCTAGCGGGAACAACGAGCAGTACTTC.